One sample yielded the 27 T cell receptor beta chains listed below, sequenced in a study of T cells in Graves' hyperthyroidism and ophthalmopathy. From RNA transcripts, TCR beta CDR3 regions were amplified. First-round RT-PCR with HTBI primers amplified the TCR CDR3 region. In TCRdb, the multiplex PCR reads were re-called with MiXCR into one record per CDR3 protein. This sample carries 700,000 or so distinct CDR3 sequences, about a sixth of them seen once, and the ten largest clones take under 8.5%. The sequenced sample consisted of blood. These TCRs come from a man between 18 and 29 years old with Graves' hyperthyroidism.

The chain links TRBV28 to TRBJ1-1, with D possibly being TRBD1 (5 bases). Germline V gene sequence: CDR1 MDHEN, CDR2 SYDVKM. This CDR3 comprises 11 residues. V was cut by 2 bases and J by 10 bases, with 8 bases left in between. CDR3 sequence (DNA): TGTGCCAGCAGTTTAGAGGGGAGAGCTTTCTTT. Amino acid sequence: CASSLEGRAFF.

Ten or more counts support this clonotype. The chain combines TRBV15 with TRBJ2-7; D gene unclear. The CDR3 is 14 amino acids. Trimming pared 0 bases from V and 0 bases from J, leaving 6 bases between. CDR1 is LNHNV, CDR2 YYDKDF, per germline (reference sequence). CDR3 in amino acids: CATSREGSSYEQYF. The DNA of the CDR3 is TGTGCCACCAGCAGAGAAGGCAGCTCCTACGAGCAGTACTTC.

This clonotype was counted a few times. The V call is TRBV5-1, the J call TRBJ2-2; D remains unclear. CDR3 length: 13 amino acids. Trimming took 0 bases from V and 3 from J, leaving 3 bases between them. Germline assignment: CDR1 SGHRS and CDR2 YFSETQ. The CDR3 reads CASSLDDTGELFF. In DNA form, the CDR3 reads TGCGCCAGCAGCTTGGATGACACCGGGGAGCTGTTTTTT.

The V call is TRBV29-1, the J call TRBJ1-1; TRBD1 agrees at 9 bases. The germline V gene encodes CDR1 SQVTM and CDR2 ANQGSEA. The CDR3 has 13 amino acids. J was trimmed by 1 base and V by 7 bases; bases with no gene match: 4. The CDR3 coding sequence is TGCAGCGCACAACAGGGGGCGAACACTGAAGCTTTCTTT. Encoded protein: CSAQQGANTEAFF. Full variable domain (outside the CDR3, taken from reference TRBV29-1 and TRBJ1-1): SAVISQKPSRDICQRGTSLTIQCQVDSQVTMMFWYRQQPGQSLTLIATANQGSEATYESGFVIDKFPISRPNLTFSTLTVSNMSPEDSSIYLCSAQQGANTEAFFGQGTRLTVV.

This clonotype was picked up a small number of times. In DNA form, the CDR3 reads TGCAGCGTAGCTACCGGGACAGGGGGCGAGCAGTACTTC. The encoded protein is CSVATGTGGEQYF. This chain joins TRBV29-1 and TRBJ2-7, with TRBD1 identical over 11 bases. The CDR3 extends over 13 amino acids. CDR1 is SQVTM, CDR2 ANQGSEA, per germline. V was clipped by 6 bases and J by 6 bases; unmatched bases: 7.

This clonotype was counted only a few times. The chain links TRBV12-3 or TRBV12-4 to TRBJ2-7; no definite D call. The CDR3 is 12 amino acids. Deletions cut 7 bases from V and 6 bases from J, with 13 bases between. CDR3 region: CASTARRSEQYF. CDR3 sequence (DNA): TGTGCCAGCACCGCGAGAAGGAGCGAGCAGTACTTC.

This clonotype was detected a few times. The chain's CDR3 is CAPPQRNIQYF. The CDR3 region has the DNA TGTGCCCCCCCCCAGAGGAACATTCAGTACTTC. This chain joins TRBV5-6 and TRBJ2-4; D call uncertain. This CDR3 comprises 11 residues. The V and J ends lost 10 bases and 7 bases respectively, with 12 bases between them. CDR1 is SGHDT and CDR2 is YYEEEE in the germline V gene.

There are many counts of this clonotype. The chain links TRBV11-2 to TRBJ2-1; D possibly corresponds to TRBD2 (6 bases). This CDR3 has 15 amino acids. Germline V gene lookup returns CDR1 SGHAT and CDR2 FQNNGV. The V end lost 5 bases, the J end lost 0 bases, and 11 bases lay between the germline ends. CDR3 region: CASSQSGFSYNEQFF. CDR3 nucleotides: TGTGCCAGCAGCCAGAGCGGGTTCTCCTACAATGAGCAGTTCTTC.

The sample holds many counts of this clonotype. This chain links TRBV12-3 or TRBV12-4 with TRBJ2-1; D gene ambiguous. The length of the CDR3 is 12 residues. The V end was cut by 1 base, the J end by 9 bases, with 7 bases between. Here the CDR3 DNA reads TGTGCCAGCAGTTTAGGTCCGGGTGAGCAGTTCTTC. Encoded protein: CASSLGPGEQFF.

The sample holds a few counts of this clonotype. This rearrangement joins TRBV5-1 to TRBJ1-4; D may be TRBD1 (6 bases). Germline values: CDR1 SGHRS, CDR2 YFSETQ. V lost 4 bases to trimming and J lost 5 bases, with 15 bases between them. CDR3 size: 15 residues. CDR3 in amino acids: CASSLGAPYNEKLFF. In DNA form, the CDR3 reads TGCGCCAGCAGCCTGGGGGCCCCATACAATGAAAAACTGTTTTTT.

This clonotype was detected only a few times. V is TRBV18 and J is TRBJ1-1, with D possibly being TRBD1 (6 bases). This CDR3 has 18 residues. Trimming shortened V by 3 bases and J by 0 bases, and 20 bases separated the two germline ends. CDR1 and CDR2 from the germline V gene are KGHSH and LQKENI. The CDR3 DNA follows: TGTGCCAGCTCACCGATGACAGGCTCCCGGTATATGAACACTGAAGCTTTCTTT. Amino acids: CASSPMTGSRYMNTEAFF.

This clonotype was found a few times. This rearrangement joins TRBV9 to TRBJ2-5; D call uncertain. Germline loops: CDR1 SGDLS, CDR2 YYNGEE. CDR3 size: 15 residues. The V and J ends lost 0 bases and 3 bases respectively, with 12 bases between them. The CDR3 loop reads CASSVEGTAKETQYF. DNA of the CDR3: TGTGCCAGCAGCGTAGAAGGTACAGCCAAAGAGACCCAGTACTTC.

In its sample, this clonotype was seen many times. The V and J genes are TRBV7-9 and TRBJ2-7; D is possibly TRBD1 (5 bases). The CDR3 is 15 residues long. CDR1 is SEHNR, CDR2 FQNEAQ, per germline (reference sequence). V dropped 5 bases and J dropped 2 bases, with 16 bases sitting between them. This chain's CDR3 is CASSPGPSEAYEQYF. CDR3 nucleotides: TGTGCCAGCAGCCCAGGGCCATCCGAGGCCTACGAGCAGTACTTC.

In its sample, this clonotype was seen many times. The chain links TRBV28 to TRBJ2-7, with D unresolved. Germline CDR1 is MDHEN and CDR2 is SYDVKM. Trimming stripped 3 bases from V and 3 bases from J, with 12 bases between. The CDR3 extends over 14 amino acids. DNA of the CDR3: TGTGCCAGCAGTTTGAGGCTAGTTTTCTACGAGCAGTACTTC. Its translation: CASSLRLVFYEQYF.

This sequence joins TRBV27 and TRBJ2-3; D possibly corresponds to TRBD1 (6 bases). The CDR3 consists of 14 residues. V was shortened by 5 bases and J by 3 bases, with 12 bases between the two germline ends. The V gene's germline CDR1 is MNHEY and CDR2 SMNVEV (reference sequence). As DNA, the CDR3 is TGTGCCAGCAGTCTATACAGGGCTACAGATACGCAGTATTTT. This encodes CASSLYRATDTQYF.

The sample holds many counts of this clonotype. The V and J genes are TRBV4-3 and TRBJ2-5; D remains ambiguous. V lost 2 bases and J lost 1, with 5 bases in between. The germline gives CDR1 LGHNA, CDR2 YSLEER. This CDR3 spans 13 amino acids. The CDR3: CASSQQRQETQYF. For the CDR3, the DNA is TGCGCCAGCAGCCAACAGCGCCAAGAGACCCAGTACTTC.

The chain combines TRBV7-8 with TRBJ1-2; D remains unclear. CDR1 is SGHVS, CDR2 FQNEAQ, per germline. The CDR3 spans 14 residues. V was clipped by 5 bases and J by 8 bases, with 18 bases between them. The CDR3 sequence is CASSPSRAPEGYTF. The CDR3 DNA follows: TGTGCCAGCAGCCCCTCGCGGGCCCCCGAAGGCTACACCTTC.

The chain joins TRBV27 to TRBJ2-7, with D possibly being TRBD2 (5 bases). The CDR3 has 14 amino acids. V dropped 3 bases and J dropped 1 base, with 10 bases sitting between them. CDR1 and CDR2 from the germline V gene are MNHEY and SMNVEV (reference sequence). The CDR3, as DNA: TGTGCCAGCAGTTTCGGACCGGGGTCCTACGAGCAGTACTTC. Translation: CASSFGPGSYEQYF.

This clonotype was seen repeatedly, ten times or more. The chain joins TRBV7-9 to TRBJ2-5; 9 bases match TRBD1. Germline lookup yields CDR1 SEHNR and CDR2 FQNEAQ (reference sequence). Germline trimming cut 5 bases from V and 5 bases from J; bases unmatched to any gene: 12. There are 16 residues in the CDR3. The CDR3: CASSPPGQGVQETQYF. In DNA form, the CDR3 reads TGTGCCAGCAGCCCCCCGGGACAGGGTGTACAGGAGACCCAGTACTTC.

This clonotype was recorded a few times. V usage is TRBV27 and J usage is TRBJ1-6; D remains unclear. CDR1 is MNHEY, CDR2 SMNVEV, per germline (reference sequence). The CDR3 extends over 14 amino acids. Trimming removed 1 base from V and 7 bases from J, with 8 bases in between. The CDR3 sequence is CASSLFDANSPLHF. CDR3 DNA: TGTGCCAGCAGTTTATTTGACGCAAATTCACCCCTCCACTTT.

The J gene is TRBJ1-3, the V gene TRBV11-3; maybe TRBD1 (5 bases). Germline-derived CDR1 and CDR2 are SGHNT and YENEEA. This CDR3 has 19 amino acids. V lost 4 bases to trimming and J lost 0 bases, with 22 bases between them. The CDR3 DNA sequence: TGTGCCAGCAGCTCAGGCGGGGGGACCGCTACCTCCTCTGGAAACACCATATATTTT. Its protein is CASSSGGGTATSSGNTIYF. Full variable domain (remainder filled in from reference TRBV11-3 and TRBJ1-3): EAGVVQSPRYKIIEKKQPVAFWCNPISGHNTLYWYLQNLGQGPELLIRYENEEAVDDSQLPKDRFSAERLKGVDSTLKIQPAELGDSAVYLCASSSGGGTATSSGNTIYFGEGSWLTVV.

For this clonotype: This may be a read error, as it is one base from a much larger clone. The chain combines TRBV28 with TRBJ2-7, with D perhaps matching TRBD1 (5 bases). Looked up from germline, CDR1 is MDHEN and CDR2 is SYDVKM. This CDR3 region has 17 residues. The CDR3 coding sequence is TGTGCCAGCAGTCCCTCCCCCGACAGTTTCCACTCCTACGGGCAGTACTTC. Translation gives CASSPSPDSFHSYGQYF.

The rearrangement joins TRBV5-1 to TRBJ2-2, with 9 bases identical to TRBD1. Trimming cost V 3 bases and J 1 base; bases outside gene matches: 4. CDR3 length: 16 amino acids. CDR1 SGHRS and CDR2 YFSETQ come from the germline V gene. CDR3 coding DNA: TGCGCCAGCAGCTCCCGACAGGGGGAGAACACCGGGGAGCTGTTTTTT. It translates to CASSSRQGENTGELFF. The whole variable domain, filled in from reference TRBV5-1 and TRBJ2-2, reads KAGVTQTPRYLIKTRGQQVTLSCSPISGHRSVSWYQQTPGQGLQFLFEYFSETQRNKGNFPGRFSGRQFSNSRSEMNVSTLELGDSALYLCASSSRQGENTGELFFGEGSRLTVL.

This clonotype was picked up a small number of times. The rearrangement uses TRBV27 and TRBJ1-1, with D possibly TRBD1 on 6 matching bases. The CDR3 totals 14 residues. Trimming took 6 bases from V and 4 from J, leaving 15 bases between them. The germline gives CDR1 MNHEY, CDR2 SMNVEV (reference sequence). For the CDR3, the DNA is TGTGCCAGCAGCCTAATAGCAGGGGCCACTGAAGCTTTCTTT. Its translation: CASSLIAGATEAFF.

The rearrangement joins TRBV3-1 to TRBJ1-5; 9 nucleotides line up with TRBD1. J was trimmed by 13 bases and V by 2 bases; bases with no gene match: 6. CDR1 and CDR2 from the germline V gene are LGHDT and YNNKEL (reference sequence). The CDR3 consists of 13 residues. This CDR3 is CASSQPNRGPQHF. The CDR3 coding sequence is TGTGCCAGCAGCCAACCTAACAGGGGGCCGCAGCATTTT. Drawing the rest from reference TRBV3-1 and TRBJ1-5, the complete variable domain is DTAVSQTPKYLVTQMGNDKSIKCEQNLGHDTMYWYKQDSKKFLKIMFSYNNKELIINETVPNRFSPKSPDKAHLNLHINSLELGDSAVYFCASSQPNRGPQHFGDGTRLSIL.

This clonotype was counted between two and nine times. The chain joins TRBV12-5 to TRBJ2-3; D gene uncertain. The V gene's germline CDR1 is LGHNT and CDR2 FRNRAP. The V end was cut by 5 bases, the J end by 5 bases, with 8 bases between. The CDR3 runs 12 residues. The CDR3 sequence: CASGPDLDTQYF. The CDR3 bases are TGTGCTAGTGGTCCCGACCTAGATACGCAGTATTTT.

The chain has TRBV2 and TRBJ1-1; no firm D call. Germline lookup yields CDR1 SNHLY and CDR2 FYNNEI. The CDR3 loop spans 14 amino acids. The V gene lost 6 bases and the J gene lost 7 bases, with 18 bases spanning the gap. Written as DNA, the CDR3 is TGTGCCAGCAGCGCCTCCTCCGTTCGCGATGAAGCTTTCTTT. Translated, it gives CASSASSVRDEAFF.